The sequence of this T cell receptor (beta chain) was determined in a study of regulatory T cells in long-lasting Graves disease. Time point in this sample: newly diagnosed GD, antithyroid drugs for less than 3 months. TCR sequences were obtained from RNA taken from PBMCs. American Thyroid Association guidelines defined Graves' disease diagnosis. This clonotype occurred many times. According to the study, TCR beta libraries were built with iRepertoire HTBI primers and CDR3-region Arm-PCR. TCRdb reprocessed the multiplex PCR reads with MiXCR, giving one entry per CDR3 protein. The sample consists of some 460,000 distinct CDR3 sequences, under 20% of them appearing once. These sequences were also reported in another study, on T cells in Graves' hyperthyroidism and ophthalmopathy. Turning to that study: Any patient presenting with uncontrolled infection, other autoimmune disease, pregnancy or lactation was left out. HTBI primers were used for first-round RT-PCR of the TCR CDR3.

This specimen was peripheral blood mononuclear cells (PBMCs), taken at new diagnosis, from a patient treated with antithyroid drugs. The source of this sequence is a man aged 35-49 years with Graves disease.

The CDR3 nucleotides are TGTGCCAGCAGCGGAAAGACCGGGAGCGGCTACACCTTC. Amino acid sequence: CASSGKTGSGYTF. The rearrangement uses TRBV7-2 and TRBJ1-2, with no clear D. The CDR3 extends over 13 amino acids. Germline V CDR1 and CDR2: SGHTA, FQGNSA. The V end lost 5 bases, the J end lost 8 bases, and 15 bases lay between the germline ends.